This paragraph covers one T cell receptor beta chain sequence. The record originates from a study of blood T cell repertoires in COVID-19. Study context: Italy, Spain and the United States were the sources of the convalescent and acute COVID-19 samples. In each case, the material was cDNA or gDNA derived from T cells, B-cell-depleted T cells, or PBMCs.

Authors' processing steps: Using reference gene primer amplification, nucleated cell counts were estimated. Sequencing used immunoSEQ multiplex PCR; TCRdb keeps in-frame clones, though not all of them. D and trimming come from the DNA, and the V and J calls and clone size come from that table. The sample shows roughly 100,000 clones, 75% to 95% of them seen only once. The germline V and J ends were trimmed by 5 bases and 1 base, with 19 bases remaining between them. The CDR3 consists of 17 residues. Per germline, CDR1 SEHNR and CDR2 FQNEAQ (reference sequence). This chain connects TRBV7-9 to TRBJ2-3; TRBD2 is a possible D gene (6 bases). Sequenced sample: peripheral blood. The source of this sequence is a man younger than 30 with acute or convalescent COVID-19. In DNA, the CDR3 is TGTGCCAGCAGCCCCGACGGGCTCGGGGGAGGCACAGATACGCAGTATTTT. Translation gives CASSPDGLGGGTDTQYF.